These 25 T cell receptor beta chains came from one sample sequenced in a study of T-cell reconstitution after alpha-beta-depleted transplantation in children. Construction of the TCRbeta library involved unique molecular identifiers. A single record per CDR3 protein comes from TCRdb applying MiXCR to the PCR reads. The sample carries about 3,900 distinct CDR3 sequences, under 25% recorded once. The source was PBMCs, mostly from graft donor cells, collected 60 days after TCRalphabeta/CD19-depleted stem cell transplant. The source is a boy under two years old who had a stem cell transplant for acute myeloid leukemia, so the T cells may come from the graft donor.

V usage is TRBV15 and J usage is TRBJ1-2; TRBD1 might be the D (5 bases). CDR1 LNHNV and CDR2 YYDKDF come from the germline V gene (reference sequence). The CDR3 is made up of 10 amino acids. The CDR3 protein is CAILGGGYTF. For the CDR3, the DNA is TGTGCTATCTTGGGGGGTGGCTACACCTTC.

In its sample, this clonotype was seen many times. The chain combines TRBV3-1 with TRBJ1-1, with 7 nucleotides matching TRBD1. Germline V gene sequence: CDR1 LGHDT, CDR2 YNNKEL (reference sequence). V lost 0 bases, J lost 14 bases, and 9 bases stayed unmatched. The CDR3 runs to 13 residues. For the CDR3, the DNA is TGTGCCAGCAGCCAAGATGGAATCAGGGGGGGATTCTTT. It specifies CASSQDGIRGGFF.

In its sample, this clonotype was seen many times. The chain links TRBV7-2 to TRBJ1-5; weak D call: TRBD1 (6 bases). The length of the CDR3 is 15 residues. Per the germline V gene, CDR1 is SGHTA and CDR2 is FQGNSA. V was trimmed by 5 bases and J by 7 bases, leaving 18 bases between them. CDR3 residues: CASSPTRNRDQPQHF. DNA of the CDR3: TGTGCCAGCAGCCCCACACGGAACAGGGACCAGCCCCAGCATTTT.

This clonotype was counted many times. The CDR3 sequence is CASSLQEPNTEAFF. In nucleotides, the CDR3 is TGCGCCAGCAGCTTGCAGGAACCGAACACTGAAGCTTTCTTT. The rearrangement links TRBV5-1 to TRBJ1-1; D gene uncertain. The CDR3 totals 14 residues. Per the germline V gene, CDR1 is SGHRS and CDR2 is YFSETQ. Trimming stripped 1 base from V and 1 base from J, with 8 bases between.

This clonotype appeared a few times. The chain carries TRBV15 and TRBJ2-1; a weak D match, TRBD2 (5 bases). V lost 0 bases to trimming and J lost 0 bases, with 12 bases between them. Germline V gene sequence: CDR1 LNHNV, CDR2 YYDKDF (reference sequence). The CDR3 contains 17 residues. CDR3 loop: CATSRDPGVASYNEQFF. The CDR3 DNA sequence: TGTGCCACCAGCAGAGATCCCGGGGTGGCCTCCTACAATGAGCAGTTCTTC. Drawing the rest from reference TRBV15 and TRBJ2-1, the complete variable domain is DAMVIQNPRYQVTQFGKPVTLSCSQTLNHNVMYWYQQKSSQAPKLLFHYYDKDFNNEADTPDNFQSRRPNTSFCFLDIRSPGLGDTAMYLCATSRDPGVASYNEQFFGPGTRLTVL.

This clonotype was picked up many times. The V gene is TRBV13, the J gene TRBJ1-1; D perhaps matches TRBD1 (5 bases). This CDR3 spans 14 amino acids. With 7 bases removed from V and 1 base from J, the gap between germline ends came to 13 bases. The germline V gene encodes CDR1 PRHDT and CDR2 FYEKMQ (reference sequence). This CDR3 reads CASTRDFRNTEAFF. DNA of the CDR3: TGTGCCAGCACCCGGGACTTCCGGAACACTGAAGCTTTCTTT.

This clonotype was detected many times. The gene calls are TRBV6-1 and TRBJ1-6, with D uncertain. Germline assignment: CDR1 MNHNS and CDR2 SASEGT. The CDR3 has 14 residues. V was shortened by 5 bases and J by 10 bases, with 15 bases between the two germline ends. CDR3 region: CASSKTGIVSPLHF. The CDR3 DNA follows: TGTGCCAGCAGTAAGACCGGGATTGTCTCACCCCTCCACTTT.

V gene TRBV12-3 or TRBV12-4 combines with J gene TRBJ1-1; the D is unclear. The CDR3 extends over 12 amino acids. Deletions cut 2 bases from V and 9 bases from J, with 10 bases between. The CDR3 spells CASSLTGVKAFF. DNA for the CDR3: TGTGCCAGCAGTTTAACCGGCGTAAAAGCTTTCTTT.

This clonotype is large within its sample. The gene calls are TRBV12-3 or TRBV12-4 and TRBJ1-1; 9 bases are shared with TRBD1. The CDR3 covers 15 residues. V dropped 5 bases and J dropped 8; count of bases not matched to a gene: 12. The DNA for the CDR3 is TGTGCCAGCAGTGCCCAGACAGGGGGAGACTCCGAAGCTTTCTTT. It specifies CASSAQTGGDSEAFF.

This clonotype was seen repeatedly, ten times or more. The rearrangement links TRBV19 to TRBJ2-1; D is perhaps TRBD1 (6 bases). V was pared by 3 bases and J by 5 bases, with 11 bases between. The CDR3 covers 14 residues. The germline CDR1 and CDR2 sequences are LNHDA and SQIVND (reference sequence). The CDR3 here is CASSIWGQDNEQFF. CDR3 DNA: TGTGCCAGTAGTATCTGGGGACAAGACAATGAGCAGTTCTTC.

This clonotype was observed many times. The CDR3 nucleotides read TGTGCCAGCTCACCAAAGGTCTGGGGAGAAAAACTGTTTTTT. Encoded protein: CASSPKVWGEKLFF. The rearrangement links TRBV18 to TRBJ1-4; no firm D call. The CDR3 totals 14 residues. Trimming removed 2 bases from V and 8 bases from J, with 12 bases in between. CDR1 is KGHSH and CDR2 is LQKENI in the germline V gene.

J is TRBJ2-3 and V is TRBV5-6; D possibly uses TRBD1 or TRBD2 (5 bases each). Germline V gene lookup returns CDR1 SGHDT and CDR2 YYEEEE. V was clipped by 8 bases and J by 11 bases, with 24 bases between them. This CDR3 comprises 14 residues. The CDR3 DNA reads TGTGCCAGGGGCCCGGGGCTCGTGGGCTCTGAGCAGTATTTT. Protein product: CARGPGLVGSEQYF.

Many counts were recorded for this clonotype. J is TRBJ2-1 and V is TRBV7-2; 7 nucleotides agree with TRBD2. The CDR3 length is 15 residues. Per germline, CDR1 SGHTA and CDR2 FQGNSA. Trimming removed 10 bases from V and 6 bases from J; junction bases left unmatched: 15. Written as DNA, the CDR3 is TGTGCCAACACCCGGGGAGGGGCCTTGCGCAATGAGCAGTTCTTC. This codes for CANTRGGALRNEQFF.

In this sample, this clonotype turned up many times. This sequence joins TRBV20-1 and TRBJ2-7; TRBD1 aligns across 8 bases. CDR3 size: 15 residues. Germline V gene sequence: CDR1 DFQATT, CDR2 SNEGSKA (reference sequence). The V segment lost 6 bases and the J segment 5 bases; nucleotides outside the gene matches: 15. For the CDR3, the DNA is TGCAGTGCACGGACTGGGACAGGAGGGAGGAACGAGCAGTACTTC. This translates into CSARTGTGGRNEQYF.

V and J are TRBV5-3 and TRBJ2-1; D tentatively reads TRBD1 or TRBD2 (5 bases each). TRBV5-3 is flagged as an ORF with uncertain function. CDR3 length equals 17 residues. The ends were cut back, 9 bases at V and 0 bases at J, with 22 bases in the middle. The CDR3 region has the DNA TGTGCCATCGGCCCCTTGGCCGTTGGGGGCTCCTACAATGAGCAGTTCTTC. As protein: CAIGPLAVGGSYNEQFF.

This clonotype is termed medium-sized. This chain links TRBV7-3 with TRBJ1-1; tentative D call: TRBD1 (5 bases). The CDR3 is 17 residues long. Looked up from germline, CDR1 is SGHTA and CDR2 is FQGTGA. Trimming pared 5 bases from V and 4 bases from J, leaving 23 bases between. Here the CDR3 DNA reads TGTGCCAGCAGCCAAGGCGGGAGACCCCGGGGGAGCACTGAAGCTTTCTTT. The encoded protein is CASSQGGRPRGSTEAFF.

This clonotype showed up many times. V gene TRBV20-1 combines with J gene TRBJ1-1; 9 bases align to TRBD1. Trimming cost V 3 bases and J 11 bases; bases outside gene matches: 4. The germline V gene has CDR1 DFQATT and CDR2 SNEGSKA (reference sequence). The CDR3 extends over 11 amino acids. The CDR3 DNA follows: TGCAGTGCTAGCGGGACAGGGAACGCTTTCTTT. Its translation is CSASGTGNAFF.

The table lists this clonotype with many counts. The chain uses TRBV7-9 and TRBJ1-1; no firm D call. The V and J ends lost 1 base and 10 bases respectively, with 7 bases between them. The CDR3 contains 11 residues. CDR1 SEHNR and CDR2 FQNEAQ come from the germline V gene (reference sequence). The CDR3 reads CASSLGAVAFF. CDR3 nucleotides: TGTGCCAGCAGCTTAGGAGCAGTAGCTTTCTTT.

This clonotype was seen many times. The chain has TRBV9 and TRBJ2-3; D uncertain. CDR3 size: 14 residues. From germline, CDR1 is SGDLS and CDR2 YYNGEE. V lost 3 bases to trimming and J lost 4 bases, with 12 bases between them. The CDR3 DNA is TGTGCCAGCAGCGCGCTCCTTCACGCAGATACGCAGTATTTT. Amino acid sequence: CASSALLHADTQYF. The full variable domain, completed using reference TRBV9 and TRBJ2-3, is DSGVTQTPKHLITATGQRVTLRCSPRSGDLSVYWYQQSLDQGLQFLIQYYNGEERAKGNILERFSAQQFPDLHSELNLSSLELGDSALYFCASSALLHADTQYFGPGTRLTVL.

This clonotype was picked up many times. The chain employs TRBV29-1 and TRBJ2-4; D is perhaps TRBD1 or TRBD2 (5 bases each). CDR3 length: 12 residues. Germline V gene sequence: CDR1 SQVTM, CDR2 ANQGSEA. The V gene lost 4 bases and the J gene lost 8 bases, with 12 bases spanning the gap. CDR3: CSVAGARDIQYF. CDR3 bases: TGCAGCGTTGCCGGGGCGCGGGACATTCAGTACTTC.

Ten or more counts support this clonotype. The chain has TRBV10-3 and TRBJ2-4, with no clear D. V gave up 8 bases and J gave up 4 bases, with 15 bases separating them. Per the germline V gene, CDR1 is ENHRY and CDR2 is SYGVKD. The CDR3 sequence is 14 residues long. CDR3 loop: CAIGIDGRKNIQYF. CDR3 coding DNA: TGTGCCATCGGAATCGACGGCCGAAAAAACATTCAGTACTTC.

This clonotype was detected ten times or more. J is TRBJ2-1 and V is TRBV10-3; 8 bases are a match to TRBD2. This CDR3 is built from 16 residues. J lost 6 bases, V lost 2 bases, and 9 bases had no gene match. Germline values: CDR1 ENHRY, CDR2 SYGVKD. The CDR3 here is CAISEREGQMGNEQFF. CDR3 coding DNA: TGTGCCATCAGTGAGCGGGAGGGCCAGATGGGCAATGAGCAGTTCTTC.

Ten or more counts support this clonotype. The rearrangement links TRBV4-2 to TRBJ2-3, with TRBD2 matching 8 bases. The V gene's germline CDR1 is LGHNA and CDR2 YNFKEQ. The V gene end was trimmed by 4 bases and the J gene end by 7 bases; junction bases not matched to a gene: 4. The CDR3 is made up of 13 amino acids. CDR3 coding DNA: TGTGCCAGCAGCCCGGGGGGGGGGAATACGCAGTATTTT. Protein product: CASSPGGGNTQYF.

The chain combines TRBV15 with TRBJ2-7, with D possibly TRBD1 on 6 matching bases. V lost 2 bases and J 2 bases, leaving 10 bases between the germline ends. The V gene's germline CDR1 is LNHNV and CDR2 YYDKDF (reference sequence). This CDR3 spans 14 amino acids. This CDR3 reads CATSRHTGTYEQYF. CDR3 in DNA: TGTGCCACCAGCAGACATACAGGGACCTACGAGCAGTACTTC.

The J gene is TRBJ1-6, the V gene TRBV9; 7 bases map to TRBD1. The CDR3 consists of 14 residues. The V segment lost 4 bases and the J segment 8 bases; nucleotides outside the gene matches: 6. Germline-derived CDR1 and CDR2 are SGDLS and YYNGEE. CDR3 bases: TGTGCCAGCAGCACTAGGGGGCGGTATTCACCCCTCCACTTT. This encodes CASSTRGRYSPLHF. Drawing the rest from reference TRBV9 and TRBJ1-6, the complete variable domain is DSGVTQTPKHLITATGQRVTLRCSPRSGDLSVYWYQQSLDQGLQFLIQYYNGEERAKGNILERFSAQQFPDLHSELNLSSLELGDSALYFCASSTRGRYSPLHFGNGTRLTVT.